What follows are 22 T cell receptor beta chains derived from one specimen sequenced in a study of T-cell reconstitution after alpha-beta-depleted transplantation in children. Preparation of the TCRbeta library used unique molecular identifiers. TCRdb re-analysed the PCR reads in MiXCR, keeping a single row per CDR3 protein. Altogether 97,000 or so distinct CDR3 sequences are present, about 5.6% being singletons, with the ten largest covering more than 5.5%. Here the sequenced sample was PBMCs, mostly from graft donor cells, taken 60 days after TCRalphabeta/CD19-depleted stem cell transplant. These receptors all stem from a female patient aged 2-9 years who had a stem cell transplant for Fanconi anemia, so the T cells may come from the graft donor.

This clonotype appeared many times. The DNA for the CDR3 is TGCGCCAGCAGCAAAGGACTAGCGTTATCCTACGAGCAGTACTTC. Amino acids: CASSKGLALSYEQYF. The chain has TRBV5-1 and TRBJ2-7; 9 bases are a match to TRBD2. This CDR3 has 15 residues. Germline CDR1 is SGHRS and CDR2 is YFSETQ. Trimming cost V 4 bases and J 1 base; bases outside gene matches: 6.

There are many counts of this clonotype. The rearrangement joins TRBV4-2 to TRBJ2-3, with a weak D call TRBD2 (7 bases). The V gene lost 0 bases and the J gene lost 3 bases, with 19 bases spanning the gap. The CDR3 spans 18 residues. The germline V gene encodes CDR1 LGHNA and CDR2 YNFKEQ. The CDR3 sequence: CASSQEGSGGGWTDTQYF. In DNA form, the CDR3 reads TGTGCCAGCAGCCAAGAGGGGTCGGGGGGCGGGTGGACAGATACGCAGTATTTT.

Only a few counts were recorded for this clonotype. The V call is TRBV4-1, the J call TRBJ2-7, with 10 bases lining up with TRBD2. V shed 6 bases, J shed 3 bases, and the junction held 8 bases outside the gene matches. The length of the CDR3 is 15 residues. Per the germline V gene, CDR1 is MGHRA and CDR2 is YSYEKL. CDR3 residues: CASSLGTSDLYEQYF. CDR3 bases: TGCGCCAGCAGTCTGGGGACTAGCGACCTCTACGAGCAGTACTTC.

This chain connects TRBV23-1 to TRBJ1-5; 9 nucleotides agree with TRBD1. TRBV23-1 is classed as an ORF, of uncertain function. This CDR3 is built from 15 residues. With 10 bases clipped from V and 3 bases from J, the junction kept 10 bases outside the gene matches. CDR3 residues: CAKNSRDRANQPQHF. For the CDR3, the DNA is TGCGCCAAAAATTCCCGGGACAGGGCCAATCAGCCCCAGCATTTT.

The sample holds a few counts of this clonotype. As DNA, the CDR3 is TGTGCCAGCAGTTATCGGGGGGCAGGTGAGCAGTTCTTC. This sequence encodes CASSYRGAGEQFF. The V and J genes are TRBV6-2 or TRBV6-3 and TRBJ2-1, with D perhaps TRBD2 (7 bases). CDR1 is MNHEY, CDR2 SVGEGT, per germline. This CDR3 is built from 13 residues. Deletions cut 3 bases from V and 9 bases from J, with 12 bases between.

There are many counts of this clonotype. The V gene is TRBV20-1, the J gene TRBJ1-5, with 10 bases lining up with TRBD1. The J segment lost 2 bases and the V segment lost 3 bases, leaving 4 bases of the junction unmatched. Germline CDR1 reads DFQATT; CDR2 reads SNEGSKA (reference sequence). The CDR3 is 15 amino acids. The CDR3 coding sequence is TGCAGTGCTAGGACAGGGGGCGGCCGCAATCAGCCCCAGCATTTT. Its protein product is CSARTGGGRNQPQHF.

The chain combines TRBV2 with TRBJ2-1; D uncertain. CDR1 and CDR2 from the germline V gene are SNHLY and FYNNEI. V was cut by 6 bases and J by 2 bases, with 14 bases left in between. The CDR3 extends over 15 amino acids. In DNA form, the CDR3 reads TGTGCCAGCAGCCCAGGAGAGTATGCCTACAATGAGCAGTTCTTC. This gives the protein CASSPGEYAYNEQFF.

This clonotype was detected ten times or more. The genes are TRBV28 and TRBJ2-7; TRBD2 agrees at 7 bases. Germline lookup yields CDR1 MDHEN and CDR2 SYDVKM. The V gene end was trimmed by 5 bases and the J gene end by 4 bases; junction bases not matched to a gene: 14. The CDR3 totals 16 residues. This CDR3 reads CASSRGDMWLEYEQYF. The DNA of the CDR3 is TGTGCCAGCAGTCGGGGGGATATGTGGCTGGAGTACGAGCAGTACTTC.

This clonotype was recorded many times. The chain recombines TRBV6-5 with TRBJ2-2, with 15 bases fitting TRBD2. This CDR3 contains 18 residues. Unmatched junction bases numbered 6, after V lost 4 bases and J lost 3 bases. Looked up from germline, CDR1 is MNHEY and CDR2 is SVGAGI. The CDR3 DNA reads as TGTGCCAGCAGTTCTCCGGGACTAGCGGGAGGTTACACCGGGGAGCTGTTTTTT. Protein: CASSSPGLAGGYTGELFF.

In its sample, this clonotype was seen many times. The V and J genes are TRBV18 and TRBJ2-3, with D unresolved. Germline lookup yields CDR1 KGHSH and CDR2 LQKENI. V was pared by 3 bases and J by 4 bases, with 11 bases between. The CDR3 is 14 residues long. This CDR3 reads CASSPDGSPDTQYF. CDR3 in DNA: TGTGCCAGCTCACCGGATGGAAGCCCAGATACGCAGTATTTT.

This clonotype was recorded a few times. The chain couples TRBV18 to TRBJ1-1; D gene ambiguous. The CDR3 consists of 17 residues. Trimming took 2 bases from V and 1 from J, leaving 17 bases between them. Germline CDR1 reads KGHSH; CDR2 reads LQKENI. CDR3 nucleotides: TGTGCCAGCTCACCATTTGTGCCAGGAATAACGAACACTGAAGCTTTCTTT. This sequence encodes CASSPFVPGITNTEAFF.

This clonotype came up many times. CDR3 DNA sequence: TGCGCCAGCACCGACCCCCAGGGATCTTCTTCTATGAACACTGAAGCTTTCTTT. This codes for CASTDPQGSSSMNTEAFF. The chain is built from TRBV5-1 and TRBJ1-1; perhaps TRBD1 as D (5 bases). CDR1 and CDR2 (germline): SGHRS, YFSETQ. CDR3 length: 18 amino acids. Trimming stripped 6 bases from V and 0 bases from J, with 24 bases between.

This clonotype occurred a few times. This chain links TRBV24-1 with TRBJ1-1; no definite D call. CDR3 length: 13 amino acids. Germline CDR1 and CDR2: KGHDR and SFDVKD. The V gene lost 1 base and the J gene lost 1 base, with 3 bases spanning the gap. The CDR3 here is CATSDFGNTEAFF. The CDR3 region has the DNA TGTGCCACCAGTGATTTTGGGAACACTGAAGCTTTCTTT.

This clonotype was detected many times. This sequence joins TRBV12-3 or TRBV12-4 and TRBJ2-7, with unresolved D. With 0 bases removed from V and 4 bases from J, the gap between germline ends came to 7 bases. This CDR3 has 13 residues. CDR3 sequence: CASSLAQDYEQYF. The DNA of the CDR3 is TGTGCCAGCAGTTTAGCGCAGGATTACGAGCAGTACTTC.

The DNA of the CDR3 is TGTGCCAGCAGTCTGTGGACAGGGGAAGACTACGAGCAGTACTTC. Encoded protein: CASSLWTGEDYEQYF. This chain links TRBV28 with TRBJ2-7; 9 bases line up with TRBD1. Germline V gene sequence: CDR1 MDHEN, CDR2 SYDVKM. Losses at the gene ends were 5 bases for V and 3 bases for J; bases not matched to a gene: 8. The CDR3 is 15 residues long. The complete variable domain, with remaining parts taken from reference TRBV28 and TRBJ2-7, reads DVKVTQSSRYLVKRTGEKVFLECVQDMDHENMFWYRQDPGLGLRLIYFSYDVKMKEKGDIPEGYSVSREKKERFSLILESASTNQTSMYLCASSLWTGEDYEQYFGPGTRLTVT.

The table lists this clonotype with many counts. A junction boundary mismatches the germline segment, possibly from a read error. The CDR3 is CASSQGSYEQYF. CDR3 bases: TGTGCCAGCAGTCAGGGCTCCTACGAGCAGTACTTC. This sequence joins TRBV4-1 and TRBJ2-7; TRBD1 is a possible D gene (5 bases). Germline loops: CDR1 MGHRA, CDR2 YSYEKL. This CDR3 has 12 amino acids.

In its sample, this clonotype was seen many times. The CDR3 nucleotides are TGTGCCAGCAGCTTATCGGTAGTAGCTAACTCTTTCTACGAGCAGTACTTC. It translates to CASSLSVVANSFYEQYF. The chain has TRBV7-8 and TRBJ2-7; D is uncertain. Trimming stripped 2 bases from V and 3 bases from J, with 20 bases between. Germline V CDR1 and CDR2: SGHVS, FQNEAQ. CDR3 size: 17 residues.

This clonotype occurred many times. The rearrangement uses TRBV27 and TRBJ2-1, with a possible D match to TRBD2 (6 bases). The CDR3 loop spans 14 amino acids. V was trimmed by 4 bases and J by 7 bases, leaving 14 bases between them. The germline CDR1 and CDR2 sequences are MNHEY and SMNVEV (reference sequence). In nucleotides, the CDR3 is TGTGCCAGCAGTTCCACCCAGACTAGGAATGAGCAGTTCTTC. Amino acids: CASSSTQTRNEQFF.

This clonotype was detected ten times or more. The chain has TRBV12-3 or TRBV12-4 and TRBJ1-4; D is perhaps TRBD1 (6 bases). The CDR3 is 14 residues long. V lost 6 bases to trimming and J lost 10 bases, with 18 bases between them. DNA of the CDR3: TGTGCCAGCAGCCTAGTGGACAGAAGGGGAAAACTGTTTTTT. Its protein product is CASSLVDRRGKLFF.

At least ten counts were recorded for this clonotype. CDR3: CASRVHRTGANVLTF. The CDR3 DNA reads TGTGCCAGCAGGGTCCACAGAACTGGGGCCAACGTCCTGACTTTC. V and J are TRBV6-5 and TRBJ2-6; D call uncertain. CDR3 size: 15 residues. V lost 6 bases and J 2 bases, leaving 11 bases between the germline ends. Looked up from germline, CDR1 is MNHEY and CDR2 is SVGAGI.

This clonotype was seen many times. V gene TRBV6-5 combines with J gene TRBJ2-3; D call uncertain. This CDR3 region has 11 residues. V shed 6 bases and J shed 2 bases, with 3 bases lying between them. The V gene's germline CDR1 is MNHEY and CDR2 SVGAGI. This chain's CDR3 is CASSNTDTQYF. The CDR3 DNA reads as TGTGCCAGCAGCAACACAGATACGCAGTATTTT.

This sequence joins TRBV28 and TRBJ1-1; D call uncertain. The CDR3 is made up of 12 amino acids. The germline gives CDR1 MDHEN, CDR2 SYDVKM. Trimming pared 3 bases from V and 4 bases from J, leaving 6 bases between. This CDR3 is CASSFRGTEAFF. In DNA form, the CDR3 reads TGTGCCAGCAGTTTTCGGGGCACTGAAGCTTTCTTT.